This T cell receptor beta chain was profiled in a study of T-cell memory formation after mild COVID-19. From the 5' RACE reads, TCRdb called clonotypes with MiXCR, one entry per CDR3 protein. Altogether approximately 230,000 distinct CDR3 sequences are present, roughly 15% being singletons, with the ten largest covering roughly 3.6%. CDR1 SNHLY and CDR2 FYNNEI come from the germline V gene. Trimming shortened V by 1 base and J by 0 bases, and 10 bases separated the two germline ends. The CDR3 covers 17 residues. The TCR was taken from a man between 18 and 29 years old who had mild COVID-19 (a few samples of this study predate the infection). Cell type and time point are not known. The chain has TRBV2 and TRBJ2-6; tentative D call: TRBD1 (5 bases). Sequenced input: PBMCs or a T cell subset sorted from them (not recorded which). The CDR3 spells CASSEGGSSSGANVLTF. CDR3 in DNA: TGTGCCAGCAGTGAAGGGGGCAGCTCCTCTGGGGCCAACGTCCTGACTTTC. Complete variable domain (other parts from reference TRBV2 and TRBJ2-6): EPEVTQTPSHQVTQMGQEVILRCVPISNHLYFYWYRQILGQKVEFLVSFYNNEISEKSEIFDDQFSVERPDGSNFTLKIRSTKLEDSAMYFCASSEGGSSSGANVLTFGAGSRLTVL.